The rows below give T cell receptor beta chains drawn from one sample of a study of blood T cell repertoires in COVID-19. TCRdb's copy holds only in-frame clones and misses some; the assay was immunoSEQ multiplex PCR. The sample consists of about 99,000 clones, about 80% of them appearing once. The sample consisted of peripheral blood. Source of these receptors: a man aged 60 to 75 with acute or convalescent COVID-19. CDR3s include the opening cysteine and the closing phenylalanine or tryptophan. A D gene is named only where the DNA matches it firmly. The size of a clone is reported for some rows only, either as once, few or many, or as a class for expanded clones.

NA	NA	TRBV7-9	TRBJ2-2	CASSISGYGELFF	TGTGCCAGCAGTATTTCGGGGTACGGGGAGCTGTTTTTT
TRBD1	NA	TRBV28	TRBJ2-3	CASSPTGRGPDTQYF	TGTGCCAGCAGCCCTACTGGTAGGGGGCCTGATACGCAGTATTTT
NA	NA	TRBV7-9	TRBJ1-4	CASSSDSALGKLFF	TGTGCCAGCAGCTCGGACAGCGCGCTTGGAAAACTGTTTTTT
NA	NA	TRBV5-4	TRBJ2-2	CASSRGGLNTGELFF	TGTGCCAGCAGCCGGGGAGGACTGAACACCGGGGAGCTGTTTTTT
TRBD2	NA	TRBV5-1	TRBJ2-3	CASSLVPAGEADTQYF	TGCGCCAGCAGCTTGGTTCCAGCGGGAGAGGCAGATACGCAGTATTTT
NA	NA	TRBV9	TRBJ2-1	CASSVAGSPNNEQFF	TGTGCCAGCAGCGTAGCTGGTTCCCCTAACAATGAGCAGTTCTTC
NA	NA	TRBV28	TRBJ2-7	CASRNEGHRSYEQYF	TGTGCCAGCAGAAATGAGGGACACAGGTCCTACGAGCAGTACTTC
NA	NA	TRBV5-1	TRBJ2-5	CASSLAGRQETQYF	TGCGCCAGCAGCTTGGCAGGGCGGCAAGAGACCCAGTACTTC
NA	NA	TRBV6-5	TRBJ2-3	CASSSLTDTQYF	TGTGCCAGCAGTTCACTCACAGATACGCAGTATTTT
TRBD2	NA	TRBV9	TRBJ2-1	CASSLGLAGGNEQFF	TGTGCCAGCAGCCTAGGACTAGCGGGCGGCAATGAGCAGTTCTTC
TRBD1	NA	TRBV27	TRBJ2-7	CASSRQGSLYEQYF	TGTGCCAGCAGTCGACAGGGATCCCTCTACGAGCAGTACTTC
TRBD1	NA	TRBV11-3	TRBJ2-5	CASSLRGQGQETQYF	TGTGCCAGCAGCTTGAGGGGGCAGGGACAAGAGACCCAGTACTTC
TRBD2	NA	TRBV5-1	TRBJ2-2	CASSTMGLASTGELFF	TGCGCCAGCAGCACAATGGGACTAGCGAGCACCGGGGAGCTGTTTTTT
NA	NA	TRBV24-1	TRBJ2-2	CATSRQALGGELFF	TGTGCCACCAGCCGACAGGCTCTGGGGGGGGAGCTGTTTTTT
NA	NA	TRBV5-6	TRBJ1-4	CASSLGEFRASNEKLFF	TGTGCCAGCAGCTTGGGCGAATTCAGGGCTTCCAATGAAAAACTGTTTTTT
TRBD2	NA	TRBV7-8	TRBJ2-1	CASSSGLAGLGSEQFF	TGTGCCAGCAGCTCCGGACTAGCGGGACTCGGGAGTGAGCAGTTCTTC
NA	NA	TRBV19	TRBJ2-5	CASSIGGLETQYF	TGTGCCAGTAGTATAGGCGGTTTAGAGACCCAGTACTTC
TRBD2	NA	TRBV27	TRBJ2-3	CASSPLAGRSTDTQYF	TGTGCCAGCAGTCCTCTAGCGGGGAGGAGCACAGATACGCAGTATTTT
NA	NA	TRBV10-3	TRBJ1-1	CAISERTENTEAFF	TGTGCCATCAGTGAACGGACAGAGAACACTGAAGCTTTCTTT
NA	NA	TRBV6-1	TRBJ1-5	CASSDDSKIIKRPQHF	TGTGCCAGCAGTGATGATTCGAAAATAATCAAGCGGCCCCAGCATTTT
TRBD2	NA	TRBV3-1/TRBV3-2	TRBJ2-3	CASSQLQVGGSDTQYF	TGTGCCAGCAGCCAATTACAGGTGGGGGGGTCGGATACGCAGTATTTT
TRBD1	once	TRBV5-1	TRBJ2-3	CASSEGTGGTDTQYF	TGCGCCAGCAGCGAAGGGACAGGGGGCACAGATACGCAGTATTTT
TRBD1	NA	TRBV2	TRBJ1-5	CASSRDRGGGQPQHF	TGTGCCAGCAGTAGGGACAGGGGGGGTGGACAGCCCCAGCATTTT
TRBD2	NA	TRBV7-7	TRBJ2-1	CASSRDYYNEQFF	TGTGCTAGCAGCAGGGACTATTACAATGAGCAGTTCTTC
TRBD1	NA	TRBV4-3	TRBJ1-1	CASSLGTEWYTEAFF	TGCGCCAGCAGCCTTGGGACAGAGTGGTACACTGAAGCTTTCTTT
TRBD1	NA	TRBV7-2	TRBJ1-2	CASSLVVRDSGYTF	TGTGCCAGCAGCTTAGTCGTCAGGGACAGTGGCTACACCTTC
NA	NA	TRBV19	TRBJ2-2	CASSIVAGELFF	TGTGCCAGTAGTATAGTCGCCGGGGAGCTGTTTTTT
TRBD1	NA	TRBV3-1/TRBV3-2	TRBJ1-2	CASSRHRDRGIGNYGYTF	TGTGCCAGCAGCCGGCACCGGGACAGGGGGATCGGCAACTATGGCTACACCTTC
NA	NA	TRBV6-5	TRBJ1-2	CASSWGGGYTF	TGTGCCAGCAGTTGGGGGGGAGGCTACACCTTC
NA	NA	TRBV3-1/TRBV3-2	TRBJ1-3	CASSHSAGNTIYF	TGTGCCAGCAGCCACAGTGCTGGAAACACCATATATTTT
NA	few	TRBV10-3	TRBJ1-6	CAISDSGDSPLHF	TGTGCCATCAGTGATTCAGGGGATTCACCCCTCCACTTT
NA	NA	TRBV30	TRBJ1-6	CAWSVLTRTVNNSPLHF	TGTGCCTGGAGTGTACTTACGAGAACAGTAAATAATTCACCCCTCCACTTT
NA	NA	TRBV18	TRBJ1-6	CASGSGGDSPLHF	TGTGCCAGCGGATCCGGGGGGGATTCACCCCTCCACTTT
NA	NA	TRBV9	TRBJ1-1	CASSVMSQNTEAFF	TGTGCCAGCAGCGTAATGAGTCAGAACACTGAAGCTTTCTTT
NA	NA	TRBV7-2	TRBJ2-7	CASSLGGVGEQYF	TGTGCCAGCAGCTTAGGGGGCGTAGGCGAGCAGTACTTC
NA	NA	TRBV28	TRBJ1-2	CASSFDRVYGYTF	TGTGCCAGCAGCTTCGACAGAGTCTATGGCTACACCTTC
TRBD1	NA	TRBV30	TRBJ2-2	CAWSVKGTGVTGELFF	TGTGCCTGGAGTGTAAAAGGGACAGGGGTAACCGGGGAGCTGTTTTTT
TRBD1	NA	TRBV15	TRBJ1-1	CATAFRGAAEAFF	TGTGCCACCGCGTTCAGGGGGGCGGCTGAAGCTTTCTTT
TRBD1	NA	TRBV28	TRBJ1-5	CASVTGQSYQPQHF	TGTGCCAGCGTCACGGGACAGTCGTATCAGCCCCAGCATTTT
TRBD1	NA	TRBV7-9	TRBJ2-5	CASSPRTGQETQYF	TGTGCCAGCAGCCCCCGGACAGGACAAGAGACCCAGTACTTC
NA	NA	TRBV12-3/TRBV12-4	TRBJ1-5	CASRRQGWQPQHF	TGTGCCAGCAGAAGGCAGGGTTGGCAGCCCCAGCATTTT
TRBD1	NA	TRBV4-3	TRBJ2-1	CASSLTGAYNEQFF	TGCGCCAGCAGCCTTACAGGGGCCTACAATGAGCAGTTCTTC
NA	once	TRBV11-3	TRBJ2-5	CASSPTGSRETQYF	TGTGCCAGCAGCCCCACAGGGTCCCGTGAGACCCAGTACTTC
TRBD1	NA	TRBV28	TRBJ1-2	CASKIAGGAYGYTF	TGTGCCAGCAAGATTGCAGGGGGCGCTTATGGCTACACCTTC
TRBD2	NA	TRBV15	TRBJ2-1	CATSRDNSRASGHHNEQFF	TGTGCCACCAGCAGAGACAACTCGAGGGCTAGCGGGCACCACAATGAGCAGTTCTTC